This entry describes one T cell receptor beta chain. What it recognizes is unknown. MiXCR, run by TCRdb on the reads, gives a single entry per CDR3 protein. Seen here are around 81,000 distinct CDR3 sequences, approximately 42% observed once, and the top ten hold more than 80%. The sample is drawn from a study of T cell repertoires in cytomegalovirus infection. Study-level background: Both recently identified HLA-C-restricted and well-studied HLA-B-restricted CMV epitopes were used in the study.

Sequenced here: CD8+ T cells from cultured PBMCs, sampled from culture after CMV antigen stimulation. The TCR comes from a human donor in good health (CMV status not recorded). Some clones in this sample may be carry-over from other donors' samples.

The DNA for the CDR3 is TGTGCCAGCAGCGGCCATACCGGCGTCTCTGGAAACACCATATATTTT. Translating it yields CASSGHTGVSGNTIYF. V usage is TRBV5-4 and J usage is TRBJ1-3, with D unclear. The V end was cut by 4 bases, the J end by 0 bases, with 14 bases between. CDR3 length equals 16 residues. Germline CDR1 is SGHNT and CDR2 is YYREEE (reference sequence).